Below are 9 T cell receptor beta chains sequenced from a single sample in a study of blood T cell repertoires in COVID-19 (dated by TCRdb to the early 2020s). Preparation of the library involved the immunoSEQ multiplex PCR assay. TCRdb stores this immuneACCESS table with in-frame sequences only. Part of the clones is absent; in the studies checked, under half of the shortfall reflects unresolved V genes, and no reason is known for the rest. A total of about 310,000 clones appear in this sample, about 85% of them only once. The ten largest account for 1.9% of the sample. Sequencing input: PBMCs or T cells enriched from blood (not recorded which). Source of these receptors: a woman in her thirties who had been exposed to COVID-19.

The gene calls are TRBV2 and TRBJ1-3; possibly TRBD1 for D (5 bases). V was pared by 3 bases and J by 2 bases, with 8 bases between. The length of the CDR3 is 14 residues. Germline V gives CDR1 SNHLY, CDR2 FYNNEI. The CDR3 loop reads CASSEGLAGNTIYF. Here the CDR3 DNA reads TGTGCCAGCAGTGAGGGGCTCGCTGGAAACACCATATATTTT.

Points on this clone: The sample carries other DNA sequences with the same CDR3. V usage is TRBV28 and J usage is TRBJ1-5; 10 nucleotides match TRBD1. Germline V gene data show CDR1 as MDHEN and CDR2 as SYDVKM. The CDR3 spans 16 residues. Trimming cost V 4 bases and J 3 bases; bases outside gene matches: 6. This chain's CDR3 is CASSSPGQGFNQPQHF. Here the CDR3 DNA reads TGTGCCAGCAGTTCCCCGGGACAGGGGTTCAATCAGCCCCAGCATTTT.

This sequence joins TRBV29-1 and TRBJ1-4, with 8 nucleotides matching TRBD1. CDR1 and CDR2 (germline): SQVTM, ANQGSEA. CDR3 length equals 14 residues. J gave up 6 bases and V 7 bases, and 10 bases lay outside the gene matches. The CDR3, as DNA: TGCAGCGCCGAGGTGGCAGGGGGCGATGAAAAACTGTTTTTT. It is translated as CSAEVAGGDEKLFF.

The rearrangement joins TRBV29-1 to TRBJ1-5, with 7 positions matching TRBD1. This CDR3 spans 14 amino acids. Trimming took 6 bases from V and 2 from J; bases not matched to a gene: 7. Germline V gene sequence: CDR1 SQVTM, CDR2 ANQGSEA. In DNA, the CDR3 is TGCAGCGTCGCGACAGGGCATGGCAATCAGCCCCAGCATTTT. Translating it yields CSVATGHGNQPQHF.

The CDR3 is CASSLEQAHYNSPLHF. CDR3 DNA: TGTGCCAGCAGCTTGGAGCAGGCCCATTATAATTCACCCCTCCACTTT. This sequence joins TRBV5-5 and TRBJ1-6; D not certain. V lost 0 bases and J lost 4, with 11 bases in between. Germline CDR1 reads SGHKS; CDR2 reads YYEKEE (reference sequence). The CDR3 is made up of 16 amino acids.

The CDR3 nucleotides read TGCAGCGCCCTGACAGGGCGCACTGAAGCTTTCTTT. Its translation is CSALTGRTEAFF. The rearrangement uses TRBV29-1 and TRBJ1-1, with 7 bases fitting TRBD1. V gave up 7 bases and J gave up 4 bases; unmatched junction bases: 6. Germline CDR1 SQVTM, CDR2 ANQGSEA. This CDR3 is built from 12 residues.

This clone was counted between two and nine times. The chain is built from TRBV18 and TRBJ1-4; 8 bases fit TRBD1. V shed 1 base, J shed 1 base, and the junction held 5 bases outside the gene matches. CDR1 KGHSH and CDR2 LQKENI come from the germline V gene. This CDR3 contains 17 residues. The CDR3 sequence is CASSPRGGQGTNEKLFF. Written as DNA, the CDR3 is TGTGCCAGCTCACCACGGGGCGGACAGGGAACTAATGAAAAACTGTTTTTT.

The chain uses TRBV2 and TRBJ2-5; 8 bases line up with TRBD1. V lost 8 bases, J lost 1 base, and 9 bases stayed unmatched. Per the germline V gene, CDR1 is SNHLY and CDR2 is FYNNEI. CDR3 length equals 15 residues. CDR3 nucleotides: TGTGCCAGCGCATCGGCCAGGGGGCTCCAAGAGACCCAGTACTTC. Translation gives CASASARGLQETQYF.

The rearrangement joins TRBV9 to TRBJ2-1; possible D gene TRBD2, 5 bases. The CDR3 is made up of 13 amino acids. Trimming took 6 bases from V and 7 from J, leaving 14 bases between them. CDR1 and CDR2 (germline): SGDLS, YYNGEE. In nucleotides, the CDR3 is TGTGCCAGCACGGGCCCCGGCGGGAATGAGCAGTTCTTC. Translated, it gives CASTGPGGNEQFF.